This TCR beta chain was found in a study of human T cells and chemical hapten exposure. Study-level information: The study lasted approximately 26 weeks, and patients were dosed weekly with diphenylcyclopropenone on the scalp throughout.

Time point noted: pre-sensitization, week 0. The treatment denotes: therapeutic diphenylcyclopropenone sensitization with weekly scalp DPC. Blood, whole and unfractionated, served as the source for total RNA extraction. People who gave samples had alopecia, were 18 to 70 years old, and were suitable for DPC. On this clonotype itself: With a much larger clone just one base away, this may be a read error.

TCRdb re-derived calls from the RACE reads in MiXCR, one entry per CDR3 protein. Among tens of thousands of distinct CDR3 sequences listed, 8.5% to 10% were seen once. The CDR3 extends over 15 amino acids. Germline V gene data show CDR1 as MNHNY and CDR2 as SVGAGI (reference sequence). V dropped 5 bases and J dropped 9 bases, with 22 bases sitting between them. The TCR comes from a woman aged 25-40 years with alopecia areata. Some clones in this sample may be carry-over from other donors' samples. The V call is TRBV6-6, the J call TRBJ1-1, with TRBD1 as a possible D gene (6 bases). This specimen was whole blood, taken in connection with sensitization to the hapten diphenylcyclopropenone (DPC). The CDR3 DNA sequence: TGTGCCAGCAGTGCCCTTGTGCAGGGGAGAGAAAAAGCTTTCTTT. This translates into CASSALVQGREKAFF.